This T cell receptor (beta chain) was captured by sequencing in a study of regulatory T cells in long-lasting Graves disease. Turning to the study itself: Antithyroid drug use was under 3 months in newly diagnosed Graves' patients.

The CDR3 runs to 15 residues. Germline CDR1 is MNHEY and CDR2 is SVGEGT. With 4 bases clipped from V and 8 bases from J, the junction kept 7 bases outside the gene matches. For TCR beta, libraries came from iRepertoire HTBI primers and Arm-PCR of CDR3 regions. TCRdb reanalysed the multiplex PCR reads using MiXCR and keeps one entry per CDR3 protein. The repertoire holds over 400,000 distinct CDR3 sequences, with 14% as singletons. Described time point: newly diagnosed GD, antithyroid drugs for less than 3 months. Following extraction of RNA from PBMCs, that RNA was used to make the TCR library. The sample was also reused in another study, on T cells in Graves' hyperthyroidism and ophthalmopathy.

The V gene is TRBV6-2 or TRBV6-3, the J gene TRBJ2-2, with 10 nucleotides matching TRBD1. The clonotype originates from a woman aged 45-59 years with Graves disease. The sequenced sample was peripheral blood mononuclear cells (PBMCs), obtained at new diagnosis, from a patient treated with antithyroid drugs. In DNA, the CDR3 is TGTGCCAGCAGTTGGGACAGGGGTATTGTAGGGGAGCTGTTTTTT. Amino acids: CASSWDRGIVGELFF.